The 9 T cell receptor beta chains in this list originate from one sample, sequenced in a study of tumor-infiltrating lymphocytes in primary liver carcinoma. TCR beta cDNA came from about 0.45 ug total RNA, primed with a constant-region primer. Employing slightly modified ARM-PCR, three nested multiplex PCR rounds were run, and these gave rise to the TCR beta libraries. TRBV1-TRBV30 forward primers and a C-beta reverse primer were used in the first two PCR rounds, which each ran for 9 to 10 cycles. In TCRdb, the multiplex PCR reads were re-called with MiXCR into one record per CDR3 protein. The table shows 95,000 to 150,000 distinct CDR3 sequences, with 64% occurring only once. Both RNA and DNA were isolated together from about 20-30 mg of bulk tissue that had not been sorted. The sample consisted of liver tumor tissue from sampling region 3. Subset meaning: tumor region T3, left-lateral pole. Receptor source: a woman aged 55-69 years with primary liver carcinoma and hepatitis B virus infection.

The count of this clonotype is one. A much more abundant neighbour one base away suggests this may be a read error. Because the CDR3 is missing its conserved closing phenylalanine or tryptophan, this is likely a read error. The CDR3 nucleotides are TGTGCCAGCAGCTTGCGGGCTAGCGGCCCCGAGGTCGGAGAGACCCAGTACTTA. Residues: CASSLRASGPEVGETQYL. The chain is built from TRBV7-8 and TRBJ2-5, with TRBD2 matching 7 bases. With V trimmed by 3 bases and J by 4 bases, 17 bases remained unmatched. The CDR3 contains 18 residues. Germline values: CDR1 SGHVS, CDR2 FQNEAQ.

With regard to this clonotype: This is likely a read error, given that the CDR3 carries no conserved phenylalanine or tryptophan at its end. The genes are TRBV4-1 and TRBJ2-7; D gene unclear. The CDR3 runs 13 residues. The V and J ends lost 6 bases and 3 bases respectively, with 12 bases between them. Germline V gives CDR1 MGHRA, CDR2 YSYEKL. DNA of the CDR3: TGCGCCAGCAGGGGGAATGGCCGCTACGAGCAGTACCTC. It yields the protein CASRGNGRYEQYL.

This clonotype was seen more than once but under ten times. The gene calls are TRBV18 and TRBJ1-2, with D possibly TRBD1 on 5 matching bases. CDR3 size: 14 residues. Germline lookup yields CDR1 KGHSH and CDR2 LQKENI. V was cut by 4 bases and J by 4 bases, with 13 bases left in between. The CDR3, as DNA: TGTGCCAGCTCACAAGAGGGACGGCTCTATGGCTACACCTTC. The encoded protein is CASSQEGRLYGYTF.

This clonotype was seen only a few times. The chain carries TRBV19 and TRBJ2-3; D might be TRBD1 or TRBD2, each matching 5 bases. The CDR3 runs to 14 residues. Germline V CDR1 and CDR2: LNHDA, SQIVND (reference sequence). Trimming removed 5 bases at V and 4 bases at J, with 13 bases between. The CDR3 DNA is TGTGCCAGTAGTCTAGCTCTGGGGGCAGATACGCAGTATTTT. It codes for CASSLALGADTQYF.

The table lists this clonotype with a few counts. This clone may be a read error of a much larger clone one base away. This rearrangement joins TRBV12-3 or TRBV12-4 to TRBJ1-1; tentative D call: TRBD1 (6 bases). This CDR3 is 12 amino acids long. For the CDR3, the DNA is TGTACCAGCACCAAACAGGGATTTAAAGCTTTCTTT. It encodes CTSTKQGFKAFF.

On this clonotype: Compared with germline, one end of the junction differs, possibly owing to a read error. The V gene is TRBV29-1, the J gene TRBJ2-3, with 9 bases identical to TRBD2. Germline V lookup: CDR1 SQVTM, CDR2 ANQGSEA. The length of the CDR3 is 13 residues. CDR3 DNA sequence: TGCAACTCCTTGACTAGCGGCACGGATACGCAGTATTTT. Its translation: CNSLTSGTDTQYF.

This clonotype appeared many times. The chain uses TRBV12-3 or TRBV12-4 and TRBJ2-1; no firm D call. Trimming stripped 5 bases from V and 13 bases from J, with 18 bases between. CDR3 length: 13 residues. CDR3 loop: CASSLLEEAPQFF. CDR3 in DNA: TGTGCCAGCAGTCTACTCGAAGAGGCGCCACAGTTCTTC.

This clonotype was detected many times. This rearrangement joins TRBV5-6 to TRBJ2-1, with 8 bases that match TRBD1. J lost 12 bases, V lost 5 bases, and 10 bases had no gene match. CDR1 and CDR2 from the germline V gene are SGHDT and YYEEEE. CDR3 length equals 13 residues. DNA of the CDR3: TGTGCCAGCAGTTCCGGACAGGGCCGTTGGCAGTTCTTC. It codes for CASSSGQGRWQFF. The variable domain in full, completed from reference TRBV5-6 and TRBJ2-1, reads DAGVTQSPTHLIKTRGQQVTLRCSPKSGHDTVSWYQQALGQGPQFIFQYYEEEERQRGNFPDRFSGHQFPNYSSELNVNALLLGDSALYLCASSSGQGRWQFFGPGTRLTVL.

Remarks on this clonotype: A junction end diverges from the germline sequence, so it may reflect a read error. The genes are TRBV11-3 and TRBJ2-1; no definite D call. Germline loops: CDR1 SGHNT, CDR2 YENEEA. The CDR3 runs to 11 residues. The CDR3 sequence is CDSSLFYEQSF. For the CDR3, the DNA is TGTGACAGCAGCTTATTCTATGAGCAGTCCTTC.